This T cell receptor beta chain derives from a study of chemoradiotherapy in HPV16-positive cancers. Study results and limitations: Candidate HPV-specific clones and E7-related TCR motifs grew in tumor during treatment. The functional HPV-specific definition rests on just a couple of HPV16-positive patients. For HPV16-positive patients, expanding HPV-responsive T cells associated with longer recurrence-free survival.

Samples were taken several times over chemoradiotherapy. As for this clone: What it binds is not known.

Assay: immunoSEQ multiplex PCR; the TCRdb copy retains only in-frame clones and omits some. The sample shows around 6,600 clones, under 80% of them seen only once. From germline, CDR1 is MNHEY and CDR2 SMNVEV (reference sequence). J was trimmed by 0 bases and V by 5 bases; bases with no gene match: 6. The CDR3 runs to 16 residues. The rearrangement joins TRBV27 to TRBJ2-7; 11 positions agree with TRBD2. The sequencing here drew on tumor tissue, taken from a patient who underwent chemoradiotherapy. This clonotype was obtained from a human donor with HPV-associated anogenital cancer. The CDR3 region has the DNA TGTGCCAGCAGTCCCGGGACTAGCGGTGCCTCCTACGAGCAGTACTTC. This codes for CASSPGTSGASYEQYF.